This entry features one T cell receptor (beta chain) sequence. The target antigen is unknown. Profiling relied on immunoSEQ multiplex PCR, and the TCRdb table lists in-frame clones only, not all of them. This repertoire shows 200,000 to 300,000 clones, approximately 84% found once; its top ten account for over 0.95%. This CDR3 region has 13 residues. Germline CDR1 is SGHKS and CDR2 is YYEKEE (reference sequence). V shed 0 bases, J shed 7 bases, and the junction held 3 bases outside the gene matches. The data are from a study of cytomegalovirus exposure and HLA in healthy donors. As for the study in general: The 120 or so validation repertoires were reported in a later analysis to have been generated on the same platform as the roughly 670 first-cohort repertoires. Study-wide results and limits: Three of the chains that were CMV-associated were confirmed in vitro to be specific for CMV antigens. Listed as cytomegalovirus-associated were 170 or so TCR beta chains.

Separation from the approximately 690-subject first cohort characterized the approximately 120-subject validation cohort, to which the donors belonged. Sequencing was done on a sample of PBMCs. This sequence was found in a woman aged 25 to 39 in good health and CMV-seropositive. This rearrangement joins TRBV5-5 to TRBJ1-2; 7 nucleotides align to TRBD1. CDR3 DNA: TGTGCCAGCAGCTTGGAAGGGGGCTCTGGCTACACCTTC. Protein product: CASSLEGGSGYTF.